The rows below give T cell receptor beta chains drawn from one sample of a study of blood T cell repertoires in COVID-19. Assay: immunoSEQ multiplex PCR; the TCRdb copy retains only in-frame clones and omits some. Among roughly 28,000 clones, 82% were seen once, and the ten largest hold roughly 1.8%. Sequences were obtained from peripheral blood. These receptor sequences come from a man older than 75 with active or convalescent COVID-19. Both conserved end residues are trimmed from each CDR3.

v_gene	j_gene	CDR3aa
TRBV7-2	TRBJ2-1	ASSLGVAGGPGNEQF
TRBV11-2	TRBJ2-5	ASSAGIQETQY
TRBV9	TRBJ2-5	ASSVLGSAEETQY
TRBV10-3	TRBJ1-1	AISAGEPTEAF
TRBV6-6	TRBJ1-5	ASSPTRTGASGQPQH
TRBV18	TRBJ2-7	ASSPDRSEQY
TRBV7-6	TRBJ2-1	ASSSLHRGRNEQF
TRBV5-4	TRBJ2-3	ASSRTGATDTQY
TRBV2	TRBJ1-1	ASRGGAGNTEAF
TRBV19	TRBJ1-6	ASSPIDRAYNSPLH
TRBV10-3	TRBJ1-5	AISESVGRGQPQH
TRBV4-2	TRBJ2-5	ASSAKGVAGVETQY
TRBV29-1	TRBJ1-1	SVEGESRTEAF
TRBV27	TRBJ2-2	ASSTRSLRGRPGELF
TRBV27	TRBJ2-3	ASSPLNGSQVY
TRBV6-5	TRBJ1-1	ASTRQERTEAF
TRBV3-1/TRBV3-2	TRBJ1-5	ASSPDGGNQPQH
TRBV5-5	TRBJ1-2	ASSLLGTAGGYGYT
TRBV28	TRBJ1-1	ASSPQGYEAF
TRBV6-5	TRBJ2-5	ASSRDRGGSGTQY
TRBV15	TRBJ2-3	ATSRAQGLTDTQY
TRBV5-4	TRBJ2-6	ASSDLDRSSGANVLT
TRBV20-1	TRBJ1-5	SASQLTGLSNQPQH
TRBV28	TRBJ1-6	ASSFSAPGLKNSPLH
TRBV12-3/TRBV12-4	TRBJ2-7	ASSLGGGGEQY
TRBV2	TRBJ1-1	ASRTGTANMNTEAF
TRBV7-2	TRBJ1-2	ASSGGQGYGYT
TRBV5-1	TRBJ2-1	ASRTSGMLGDEQF
TRBV5-1	TRBJ2-7	ASKEGLRYEQY
TRBV7-8	TRBJ2-7	ASSLVLADSYEQY
TRBV7-2	TRBJ1-5	ASSSVADQPQH
TRBV3-1/TRBV3-2	TRBJ2-1	ASSQDPASGRASRSYEQF
TRBV19	TRBJ2-3	ASRVRGADTQY
TRBV7-3	TRBJ2-2	ASSPSGTNTGELF
TRBV11-2	TRBJ2-3	ASSLDMGPDTQY
TRBV2	TRBJ1-4	ASSDPAGGEKLF
TRBV5-1	TRBJ1-6	ASSLDRGVRDSPLH
TRBV6-5	TRBJ2-7	ASSSPLTGGGDEQY
TRBV11-3	TRBJ2-5	ASSEDSEGQETQY
TRBV7-8	TRBJ2-3	ASSSGGTDTQY
TRBV20-1	TRBJ2-1	SASLVTTDEQF
TRBV5-6	TRBJ2-7	ASSEHPSVRLREQY
TRBV2	TRBJ1-2	ASSEGTGQLVGGYT
TRBV5-6	TRBJ2-1	ASSFGTGFGNEQF
TRBV10-3	TRBJ1-2	AISVVKDSGYT
TRBV19	TRBJ2-7	ASSIGVEAYEQY
TRBV4-1	TRBJ1-3	ASSPGQGPGNTIY
TRBV10-3	TRBJ1-2	AISDPGQRRSYGYT
TRBV5-1	TRBJ2-2	ASSQLRGSSSGELF